Listed below are T cell receptor beta chains from one sample, sequenced in a study of T cell responses to AZD1222 COVID-19 vaccine. Clones were sequenced by immunoSEQ multiplex PCR, and TCRdb holds only the in-frame ones, with some missing. Found here are 75,000 to 95,000 clones, about 88% of them singletons; the top ten hold over 15%. The source material was peripheral blood, sampled on day 0 of AZD1222 vaccination. The receptors shown here come from an adult in good health. Each CDR3 is given with its conserved first and last residue. The order of the fields is V gene, J gene, D gene, clone size, CDR3 DNA, CDR3 protein. D genes are given only for firm matches. Size is omitted from some rows. Given values are once, few, many or a class for expanded clones.

v_gene: TRBV19; j_gene: TRBJ2-6; d_gene: .; abundance: .; CDR3nt: TGTGCCAGTACCCAATCTGGGGCCAACGTCCTGACTTTC; CDR3aa: CASTQSGANVLTF
v_gene: TRBV6-5; j_gene: TRBJ1-2; d_gene: .; abundance: .; CDR3nt: TGTGCCAGCAGGGGGGTCATACTTAACTATGGCTACACCTTC; CDR3aa: CASRGVILNYGYTF
v_gene: TRBV2; j_gene: TRBJ1-3; d_gene: .; abundance: few; CDR3nt: TGTGCCAGCAGTAGATTACACATCAGCTCTGGAAACACCATATATTTT; CDR3aa: CASSRLHISSGNTIYF
v_gene: TRBV6-6; j_gene: TRBJ1-5; d_gene: .; abundance: .; CDR3nt: TGTGCCAGCAGTTCTGAGGGTTGGAACAATCAGCCCCAGCATTTT; CDR3aa: CASSSEGWNNQPQHF
v_gene: TRBV9; j_gene: TRBJ1-6; d_gene: .; abundance: .; CDR3nt: TGTGCCAGCAGCGTAGGGGCCGGGAATTCACCCCTCCACTTT; CDR3aa: CASSVGAGNSPLHF
v_gene: TRBV7-3; j_gene: TRBJ2-3; d_gene: .; abundance: .; CDR3nt: TGTGCCAGCAGCTTAAGAGGGGACACAGATACGCAGTATTTT; CDR3aa: CASSLRGDTDTQYF
v_gene: TRBV5-1; j_gene: TRBJ1-1; d_gene: .; abundance: .; CDR3nt: TGCGCCAGCAGCTTAGGGGCGGGCACTGAAGCTTTCTTT; CDR3aa: CASSLGAGTEAFF
v_gene: TRBV5-4; j_gene: TRBJ2-1; d_gene: TRBD2; abundance: .; CDR3nt: TGTGCCAGCAGCTTGGGGACTAGCTCCTACAATGAGCAGTTCTTC; CDR3aa: CASSLGTSSYNEQFF
v_gene: TRBV4-1; j_gene: TRBJ1-1; d_gene: .; abundance: .; CDR3nt: TGCGCCAGCAGCCAAGCGGAGTCTCGGAGGACTGAAGCTTTCTTT; CDR3aa: CASSQAESRRTEAFF
v_gene: TRBV28; j_gene: TRBJ2-5; d_gene: TRBD1; abundance: .; CDR3nt: TGTGCCAGCAGTCCCACGGACAGGGTGACTTCCCAAGAGACCCAGTACTTC; CDR3aa: CASSPTDRVTSQETQYF
v_gene: TRBV3-1/TRBV3-2; j_gene: TRBJ2-5; d_gene: .; abundance: .; CDR3nt: TGTGCCAGCACCTCCTTAAGGGCAAATCAAGAGACCCAGTACTTC; CDR3aa: CASTSLRANQETQYF
v_gene: TRBV6-5; j_gene: TRBJ1-2; d_gene: TRBD1; abundance: .; CDR3nt: TGTGCCAGCAGACCAGGGGGCGCGGGGTACTATGGCTACACCTTC; CDR3aa: CASRPGGAGYYGYTF
v_gene: TRBV7-2; j_gene: TRBJ1-5; d_gene: .; abundance: .; CDR3nt: TGTGCCAGCAGAAAACGCGGTTCGAACAATCAGCCCCAGCATTTT; CDR3aa: CASRKRGSNNQPQHF
v_gene: TRBV5-6; j_gene: TRBJ2-1; d_gene: TRBD1; abundance: .; CDR3nt: TGTGCCAGCATCCTCTTGACAGGGGACAATGAGCAGTTCTTC; CDR3aa: CASILLTGDNEQFF
v_gene: TRBV29-1; j_gene: TRBJ1-4; d_gene: .; abundance: .; CDR3nt: TGCAGCGGCTCGGGTTTTCAGGAAAAACTGTTTTTT; CDR3aa: CSGSGFQEKLFF
v_gene: TRBV9; j_gene: TRBJ2-2; d_gene: .; abundance: .; CDR3nt: TGTGCCAGCAGCGTAGGGGGTTACAACACCGGGGAGCTGTTTTTT; CDR3aa: CASSVGGYNTGELFF
v_gene: TRBV7-3; j_gene: TRBJ2-2; d_gene: .; abundance: .; CDR3nt: TGTGCCAGCTCCCCCGGGGGCTTCGACACCGGGGAGCTGTTTTTT; CDR3aa: CASSPGGFDTGELFF
v_gene: TRBV6-1; j_gene: TRBJ2-4; d_gene: .; abundance: .; CDR3nt: TGTGCCAGCAGTGAAGCTCTAAGGGGCGGTAGAAACATTCAGTACTTC; CDR3aa: CASSEALRGGRNIQYF
v_gene: TRBV18; j_gene: TRBJ1-3; d_gene: .; abundance: .; CDR3nt: TGTGCCAGCTCTTCCACGGGAGGAAACACCATATATTTT; CDR3aa: CASSSTGGNTIYF
v_gene: TRBV24-1; j_gene: TRBJ1-2; d_gene: .; abundance: .; CDR3nt: TGTGCCACCAGTGCGGGGGATCGCTATGGCTACACCTTC; CDR3aa: CATSAGDRYGYTF
v_gene: TRBV18; j_gene: TRBJ2-7; d_gene: .; abundance: .; CDR3nt: TGTGCCAGCTCACCCGTCCGGGGTTTAAGCTCCTACGAGCAGTACTTC; CDR3aa: CASSPVRGLSSYEQYF
v_gene: TRBV18; j_gene: TRBJ2-7; d_gene: .; abundance: few; CDR3nt: TGTGCCAGCTCACCCCCCGGGGGGCTCGAGCAGTACTTC; CDR3aa: CASSPPGGLEQYF
v_gene: TRBV2; j_gene: TRBJ2-3; d_gene: .; abundance: .; CDR3nt: TGTGCCAGCAGTGGACCTTGGAGGATGGGCACAGATACGCAGTATTTT; CDR3aa: CASSGPWRMGTDTQYF
v_gene: TRBV9; j_gene: TRBJ2-3; d_gene: .; abundance: .; CDR3nt: TGTGCCAGCAGCGTAATTGGGTTGGGAACAGATACGCAGTATTTT; CDR3aa: CASSVIGLGTDTQYF
v_gene: TRBV20-1; j_gene: TRBJ1-6; d_gene: .; abundance: .; CDR3nt: TGCAGTGCTAGTCGGGCCGGTGGAAATTCACCCCTCCACTTT; CDR3aa: CSASRAGGNSPLHF
v_gene: TRBV3-1/TRBV3-2; j_gene: TRBJ2-3; d_gene: TRBD2; abundance: .; CDR3nt: TGTGCCAGCAGCCATTCCTCTTCCCCGGTGGCGGGGGGGCCAGATACGCAGTATTTT; CDR3aa: CASSHSSSPVAGGPDTQYF
v_gene: TRBV5-6; j_gene: TRBJ1-1; d_gene: .; abundance: .; CDR3nt: TGTGCCAGCAGCTTGAGATCGGGCACTGAAGCTTTCTTT; CDR3aa: CASSLRSGTEAFF
v_gene: TRBV9; j_gene: TRBJ2-3; d_gene: .; abundance: once; CDR3nt: TGTGCCAGCAGCGTCAGGCCTACCAACACAGATACGCAGTATTTT; CDR3aa: CASSVRPTNTDTQYF
v_gene: TRBV9; j_gene: TRBJ1-4; d_gene: .; abundance: .; CDR3nt: TGTGCCAGCAGCGTAGGGGCAGGGTGGCAGCTGCTGGATGAAAAACTGTTTTTT; CDR3aa: CASSVGAGWQLLDEKLFF
v_gene: TRBV29-1; j_gene: TRBJ1-1; d_gene: .; abundance: .; CDR3nt: TGCAGCGGGTTCTCGAGTCTCCGAGACAAGGCTTTCTTT; CDR3aa: CSGFSSLRDKAFF
v_gene: TRBV28; j_gene: TRBJ1-2; d_gene: .; abundance: once; CDR3nt: TGTGCCAGCAGTTTATGGCCGGGTACCTATGGCTACACCTTC; CDR3aa: CASSLWPGTYGYTF
v_gene: TRBV10-3; j_gene: TRBJ2-1; d_gene: .; abundance: .; CDR3nt: TGTGCCATCAGTGAGTCGAAAGCGCCGAGCTCCTACAATGAGCAGTTCTTC; CDR3aa: CAISESKAPSSYNEQFF
v_gene: TRBV15; j_gene: TRBJ1-5; d_gene: .; abundance: .; CDR3nt: TGTGCCACCAGCAGGGGGGGTTTTAGCAATCAGCCCCAGCATTTT; CDR3aa: CATSRGGFSNQPQHF
v_gene: TRBV6-5; j_gene: TRBJ1-1; d_gene: .; abundance: .; CDR3nt: TGTGCCAGCATCACGGGGGGTTCCACTGAAGCTTTCTTT; CDR3aa: CASITGGSTEAFF
v_gene: TRBV25-1; j_gene: TRBJ2-7; d_gene: TRBD2; abundance: .; CDR3nt: TGTGCCAGCACCCAAGCGGGAGGGCCCTACGAGCAGTACTTC; CDR3aa: CASTQAGGPYEQYF
v_gene: TRBV6-6; j_gene: TRBJ1-5; d_gene: .; abundance: .; CDR3nt: TGTGCCAGCGCCAGGGTCCATAGCAATCAGCCCCAGCATTTT; CDR3aa: CASARVHSNQPQHF
v_gene: TRBV6-5; j_gene: TRBJ1-1; d_gene: .; abundance: .; CDR3nt: TGTGCCAGCAGTCCTAGTGGGTTCACTGAAGCTTTCTTT; CDR3aa: CASSPSGFTEAFF
v_gene: TRBV2; j_gene: TRBJ2-2; d_gene: .; abundance: .; CDR3nt: TGTGCCAGCAGTGGGGGAGCCTCCACCGGGGAGCTGTTTTTT; CDR3aa: CASSGGASTGELFF
v_gene: TRBV19; j_gene: TRBJ1-1; d_gene: .; abundance: large; CDR3nt: TGTGCCAGTAGTAGATTGTATAACACTGAAGCTTTCTTT; CDR3aa: CASSRLYNTEAFF
v_gene: TRBV2; j_gene: TRBJ1-3; d_gene: .; abundance: .; CDR3nt: TGTGCCACCCTGGCAGGCTACTCTGGAAACACCATATATTTT; CDR3aa: CATLAGYSGNTIYF
v_gene: TRBV24-1; j_gene: TRBJ2-2; d_gene: TRBD1; abundance: .; CDR3nt: TGTGCCACCTCTCCCGGGACAGGGGGAAGCACCGGGGAGCTGTTTTTT; CDR3aa: CATSPGTGGSTGELFF
v_gene: TRBV19; j_gene: TRBJ1-3; d_gene: .; abundance: .; CDR3nt: TGTGCCAGTACCGACGTGGTGCGTTGGGGAAACACCATATATTTT; CDR3aa: CASTDVVRWGNTIYF
v_gene: TRBV5-4; j_gene: TRBJ2-3; d_gene: .; abundance: .; CDR3nt: TGTGCCAGCAGCTTGAGGGACGCAGATACGCAGTATTTT; CDR3aa: CASSLRDADTQYF
v_gene: TRBV7-3; j_gene: TRBJ2-2; d_gene: .; abundance: .; CDR3nt: TGTGCCAGCAGCTTAACCCCAGACACCGGGGAGCTGTTTTTT; CDR3aa: CASSLTPDTGELFF
v_gene: TRBV12-3/TRBV12-4; j_gene: TRBJ2-7; d_gene: TRBD1; abundance: .; CDR3nt: TGTGCCAGCAGTTTAGCGCAGGGGGAGGAGCAGTACTTC; CDR3aa: CASSLAQGEEQYF
v_gene: TRBV9; j_gene: TRBJ2-1; d_gene: TRBD2; abundance: .; CDR3nt: TGTGCCAGCAGCTTCCCCGGCGGGCGGGAGACCAGCTCCTACAATGAGCAGTTCTTC; CDR3aa: CASSFPGGRETSSYNEQFF
v_gene: TRBV5-6; j_gene: TRBJ1-2; d_gene: TRBD1; abundance: .; CDR3nt: TGTGCCAGCAGCCCTCAGGGGGCGAGTGGCTACACCTTC; CDR3aa: CASSPQGASGYTF
v_gene: TRBV5-5; j_gene: TRBJ2-1; d_gene: TRBD2; abundance: .; CDR3nt: TGTGCCAGCAGCTTGGGGGTCGCTGGTAGCGGGGCCTACAATGAGCAGTTCTTC; CDR3aa: CASSLGVAGSGAYNEQFF
v_gene: TRBV5-3; j_gene: TRBJ2-7; d_gene: TRBD1; abundance: .; CDR3nt: TGTGCCAGAAGCTCGGGACAGGGTTACTACGAGCAGTACTTC; CDR3aa: CARSSGQGYYEQYF
v_gene: TRBV5-8; j_gene: TRBJ2-2; d_gene: .; abundance: .; CDR3nt: TGTGCCAGCAGCCCGGGGACACCGAATAGTAACACCGGGGAGCTGTTTTTT; CDR3aa: CASSPGTPNSNTGELFF
v_gene: TRBV19; j_gene: TRBJ1-1; d_gene: .; abundance: .; CDR3nt: TGTGCCAGTACACGAGACCTAAGAACTGAAGCTTTCTTT; CDR3aa: CASTRDLRTEAFF
v_gene: TRBV9; j_gene: TRBJ1-2; d_gene: .; abundance: .; CDR3nt: TGTGCCAGCAGCAAGAGATGGGAGGGAGGCTACACCTTC; CDR3aa: CASSKRWEGGYTF
v_gene: TRBV24-1; j_gene: TRBJ2-5; d_gene: .; abundance: .; CDR3nt: TGTGCCACCAGTGAGAGGGGAGAGACCCAGTACTTC; CDR3aa: CATSERGETQYF
v_gene: TRBV12-5; j_gene: TRBJ2-3; d_gene: .; abundance: .; CDR3nt: TGTGCTAGTGGCCGGGGGGATACGCAGTATTTT; CDR3aa: CASGRGDTQYF
v_gene: TRBV7-2; j_gene: TRBJ2-7; d_gene: TRBD2; abundance: once; CDR3nt: TGTGCCAGCAGCTTAGTAGCGGGAGGGGGACTCGAGCAGTACTTC; CDR3aa: CASSLVAGGGLEQYF
v_gene: TRBV28; j_gene: TRBJ1-5; d_gene: .; abundance: .; CDR3nt: TGTGCCAGTCAAAATCAAAGGGTCCGGAATCAGCCCCAGCATTTT; CDR3aa: CASQNQRVRNQPQHF
v_gene: TRBV3-1/TRBV3-2; j_gene: TRBJ1-2; d_gene: TRBD1; abundance: .; CDR3nt: TGTGCCAGCAGCCAAGTTACGGGACAGGGGAACCGCTACACCTTC; CDR3aa: CASSQVTGQGNRYTF